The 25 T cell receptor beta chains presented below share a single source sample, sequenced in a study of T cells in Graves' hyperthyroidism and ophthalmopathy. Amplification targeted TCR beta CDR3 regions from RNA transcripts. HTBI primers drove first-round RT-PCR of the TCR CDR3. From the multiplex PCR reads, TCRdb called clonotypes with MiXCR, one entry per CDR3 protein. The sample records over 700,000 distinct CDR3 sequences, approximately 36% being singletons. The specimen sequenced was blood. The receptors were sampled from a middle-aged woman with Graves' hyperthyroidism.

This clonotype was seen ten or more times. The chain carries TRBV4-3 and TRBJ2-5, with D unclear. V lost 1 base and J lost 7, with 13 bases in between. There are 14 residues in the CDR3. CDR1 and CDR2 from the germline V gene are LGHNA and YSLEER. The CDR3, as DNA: TGCGCCAGCAGCCAAGGGGGATTCATGGGGACCCAGTACTTC. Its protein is CASSQGGFMGTQYF.

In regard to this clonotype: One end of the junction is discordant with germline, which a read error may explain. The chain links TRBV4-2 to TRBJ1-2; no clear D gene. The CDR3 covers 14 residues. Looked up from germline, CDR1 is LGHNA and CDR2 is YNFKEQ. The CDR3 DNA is TGTGCCAGCAGCCAAGATCAGGTTAACTATAGCTACACCTTC. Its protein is CASSQDQVNYSYTF.

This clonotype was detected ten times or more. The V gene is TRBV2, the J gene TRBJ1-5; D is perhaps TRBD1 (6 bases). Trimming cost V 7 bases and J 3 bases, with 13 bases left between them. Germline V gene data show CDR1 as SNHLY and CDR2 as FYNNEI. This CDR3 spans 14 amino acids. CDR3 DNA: TGTGCCAGCATGGAGGGGGGTGACAATCAGCCCCAGCATTTT. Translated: CASMEGGDNQPQHF.

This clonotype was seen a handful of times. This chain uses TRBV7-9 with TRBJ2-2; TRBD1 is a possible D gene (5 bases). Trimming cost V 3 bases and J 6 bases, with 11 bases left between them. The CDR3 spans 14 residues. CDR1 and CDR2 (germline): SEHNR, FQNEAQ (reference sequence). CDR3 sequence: CASSFRQPSGELFF. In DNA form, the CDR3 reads TGTGCCAGCAGCTTTCGACAGCCCTCCGGGGAGCTGTTTTTT.

CDR3 protein: CATSDPGQGAGSPLHF. For the CDR3, the DNA is TGTGCCACCAGTGATCCTGGACAGGGGGCTGGTTCACCCCTCCACTTT. J is TRBJ1-6 and V is TRBV24-1; TRBD1 matches 11 bases. Trimming cost V 3 bases and J 9 bases; bases outside gene matches: 6. The CDR3 covers 16 residues. The germline V gene encodes CDR1 KGHDR and CDR2 SFDVKD.

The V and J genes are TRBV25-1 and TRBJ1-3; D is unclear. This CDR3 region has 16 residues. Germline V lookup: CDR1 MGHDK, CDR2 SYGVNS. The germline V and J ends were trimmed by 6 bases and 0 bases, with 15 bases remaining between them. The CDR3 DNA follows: TGTGCCAGCAGCCGCTATTGGGAGAGCTCTGGAAACACCATATATTTT. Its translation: CASSRYWESSGNTIYF.

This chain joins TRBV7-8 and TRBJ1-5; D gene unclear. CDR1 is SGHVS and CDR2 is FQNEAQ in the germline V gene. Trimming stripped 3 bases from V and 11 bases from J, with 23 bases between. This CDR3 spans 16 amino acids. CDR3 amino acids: CASSLAGGRSGETQHF. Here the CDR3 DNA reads TGTGCCAGCAGCTTGGCCGGAGGTCGCAGCGGTGAGACCCAGCATTTT. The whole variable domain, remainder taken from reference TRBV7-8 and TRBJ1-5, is GAGVSQSPRYKVAKRGQDVALRCDPISGHVSLFWYQQALGQGPEFLTYFQNEAQLDKSGLPSDRFFAERPEGSVSTLKIQRTQQEDSAVYLCASSLAGGRSGETQHFGDGTRLSIL.

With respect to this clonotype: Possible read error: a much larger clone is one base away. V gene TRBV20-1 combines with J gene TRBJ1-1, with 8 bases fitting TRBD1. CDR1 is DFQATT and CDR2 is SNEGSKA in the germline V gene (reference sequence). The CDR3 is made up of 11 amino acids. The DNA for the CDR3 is TGCCGAACCCAACAGGGGGACGAAGCTTTCTTT. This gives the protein CRTQQGDEAFF.

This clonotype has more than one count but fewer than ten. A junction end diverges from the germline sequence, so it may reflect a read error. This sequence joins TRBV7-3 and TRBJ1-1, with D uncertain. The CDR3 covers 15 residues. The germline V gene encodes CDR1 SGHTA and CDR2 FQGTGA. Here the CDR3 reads CASSQVTLSNTEAFF. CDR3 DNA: TGCGCCAGCAGCCAAGTGACCTTATCGAACACTGAAGCTTTCTTT.

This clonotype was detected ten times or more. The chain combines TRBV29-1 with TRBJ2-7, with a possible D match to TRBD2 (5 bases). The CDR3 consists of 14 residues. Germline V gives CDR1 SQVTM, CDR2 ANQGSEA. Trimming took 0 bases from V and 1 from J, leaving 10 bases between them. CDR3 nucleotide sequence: TGCAGCGTTGAAGATACAAGGGAGTCCTACGAGCAGTACTTC. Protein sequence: CSVEDTRESYEQYF.

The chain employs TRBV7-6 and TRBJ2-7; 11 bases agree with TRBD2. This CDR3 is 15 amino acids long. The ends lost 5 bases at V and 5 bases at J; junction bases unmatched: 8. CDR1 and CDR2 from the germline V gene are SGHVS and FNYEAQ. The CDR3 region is CASSEKGLAGHEQYF. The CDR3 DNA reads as TGTGCCAGCAGCGAAAAAGGACTAGCGGGTCACGAGCAGTACTTC.

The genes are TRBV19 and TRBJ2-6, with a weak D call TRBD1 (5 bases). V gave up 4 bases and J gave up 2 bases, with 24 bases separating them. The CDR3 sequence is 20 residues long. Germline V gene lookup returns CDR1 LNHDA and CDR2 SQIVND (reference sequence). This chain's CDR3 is CASSTRPLLYRITGANVLTF. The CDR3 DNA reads TGTGCCAGTAGTACTAGGCCCCTTTTGTACAGGATTACTGGGGCCAACGTCCTGACTTTC.

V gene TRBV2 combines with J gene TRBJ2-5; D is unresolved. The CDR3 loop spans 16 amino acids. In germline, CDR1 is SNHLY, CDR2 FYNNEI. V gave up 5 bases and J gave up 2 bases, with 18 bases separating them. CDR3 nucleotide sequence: TGTGCCAGCAGTTACGGCTTCCCAGACGGACAAGAGACCCAGTACTTC. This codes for CASSYGFPDGQETQYF.

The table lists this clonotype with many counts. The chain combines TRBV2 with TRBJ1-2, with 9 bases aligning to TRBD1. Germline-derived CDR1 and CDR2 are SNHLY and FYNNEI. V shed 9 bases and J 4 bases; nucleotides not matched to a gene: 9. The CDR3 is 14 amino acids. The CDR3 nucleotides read TGTGCCAGTATGGGACAGGGTATGGTCTATGGCTACACCTTC. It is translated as CASMGQGMVYGYTF.

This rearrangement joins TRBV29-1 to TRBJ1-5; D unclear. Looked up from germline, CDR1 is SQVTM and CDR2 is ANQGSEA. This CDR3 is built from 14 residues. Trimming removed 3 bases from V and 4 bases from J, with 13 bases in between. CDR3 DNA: TGCAGCGTTGACGACGGGGTAAGAAATCAGCCCCAGCATTTT. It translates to CSVDDGVRNQPQHF.

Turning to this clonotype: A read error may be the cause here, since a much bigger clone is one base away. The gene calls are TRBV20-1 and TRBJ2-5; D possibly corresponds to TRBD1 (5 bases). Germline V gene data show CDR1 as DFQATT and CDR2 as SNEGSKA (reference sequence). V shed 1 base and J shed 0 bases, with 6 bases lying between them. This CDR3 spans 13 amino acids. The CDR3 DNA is TGCAGTGCTAGAGGGACATACCAAGAGACCCAGTACTTC. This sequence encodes CSARGTYQETQYF.

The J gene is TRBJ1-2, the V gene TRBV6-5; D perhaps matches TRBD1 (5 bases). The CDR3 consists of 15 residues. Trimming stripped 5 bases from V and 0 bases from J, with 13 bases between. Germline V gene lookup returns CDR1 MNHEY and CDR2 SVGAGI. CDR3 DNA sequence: TGTGCCAGCAGTGTCCAGGGCCTAGCTAACTATGGCTACACCTTC. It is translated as CASSVQGLANYGYTF.

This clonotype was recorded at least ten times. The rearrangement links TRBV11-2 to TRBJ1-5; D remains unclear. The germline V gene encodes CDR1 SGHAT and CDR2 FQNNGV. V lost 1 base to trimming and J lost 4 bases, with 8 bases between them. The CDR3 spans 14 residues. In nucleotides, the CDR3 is TGTGCCAGCAGCTTAGGAAGTCCTAATCAGCCCCAGCATTTT. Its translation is CASSLGSPNQPQHF.

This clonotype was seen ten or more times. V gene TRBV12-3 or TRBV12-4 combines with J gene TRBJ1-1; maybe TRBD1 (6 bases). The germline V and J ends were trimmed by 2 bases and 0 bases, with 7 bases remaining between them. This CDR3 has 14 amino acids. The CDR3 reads CASSLNRVNTEAFF. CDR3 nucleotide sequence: TGTGCCAGCAGTTTAAACAGGGTGAACACTGAAGCTTTCTTT.

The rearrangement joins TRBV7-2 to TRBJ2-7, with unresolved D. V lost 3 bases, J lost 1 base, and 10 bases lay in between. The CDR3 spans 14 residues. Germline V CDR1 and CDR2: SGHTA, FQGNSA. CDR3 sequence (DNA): TGTGCCAGCAGCTTGACACCCTATTCCTACGAGCAGTACTTC. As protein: CASSLTPYSYEQYF.

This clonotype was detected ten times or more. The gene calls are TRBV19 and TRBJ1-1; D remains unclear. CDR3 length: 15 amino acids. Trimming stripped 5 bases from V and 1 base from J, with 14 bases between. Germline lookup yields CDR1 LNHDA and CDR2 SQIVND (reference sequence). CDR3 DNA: TGTGCCAGTAGTTCCATCGACAAGCCGAACACTGAAGCTTTCTTT. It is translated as CASSSIDKPNTEAFF.

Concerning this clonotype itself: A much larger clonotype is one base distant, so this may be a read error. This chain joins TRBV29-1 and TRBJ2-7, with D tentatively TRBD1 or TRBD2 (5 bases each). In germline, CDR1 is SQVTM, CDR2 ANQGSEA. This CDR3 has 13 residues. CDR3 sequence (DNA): TGCAGCGTTCAGGTAGTGGGACCCTACGAGCAGTGCTTC. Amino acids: CSVQVVGPYEQCF.

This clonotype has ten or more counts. The chain's CDR3 is CASSTRLGLAFF. CDR3 nucleotide sequence: TGTGCCAGCAGCACCCGTCTGGGGTTAGCTTTCTTT. This chain joins TRBV11-2 and TRBJ1-1; D not certain. CDR3 length equals 12 residues. Germline assignment: CDR1 SGHAT and CDR2 FQNNGV. V lost 5 bases and J lost 10, with 14 bases in between.

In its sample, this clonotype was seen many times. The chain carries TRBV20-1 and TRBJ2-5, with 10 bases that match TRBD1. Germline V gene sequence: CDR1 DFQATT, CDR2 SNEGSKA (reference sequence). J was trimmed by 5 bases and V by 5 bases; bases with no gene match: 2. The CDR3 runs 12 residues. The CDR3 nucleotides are TGCAGTGCTCAGGACAGGGGGGAGACCCAGTACTTC. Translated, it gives CSAQDRGETQYF.

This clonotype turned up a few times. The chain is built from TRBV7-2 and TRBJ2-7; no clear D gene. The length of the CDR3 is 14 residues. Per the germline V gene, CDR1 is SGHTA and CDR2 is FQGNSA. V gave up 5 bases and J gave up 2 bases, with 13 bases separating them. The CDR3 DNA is TGTGCCAGCAGCGTACAGCAAAATACCTACGAGCAGTACTTC. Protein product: CASSVQQNTYEQYF.